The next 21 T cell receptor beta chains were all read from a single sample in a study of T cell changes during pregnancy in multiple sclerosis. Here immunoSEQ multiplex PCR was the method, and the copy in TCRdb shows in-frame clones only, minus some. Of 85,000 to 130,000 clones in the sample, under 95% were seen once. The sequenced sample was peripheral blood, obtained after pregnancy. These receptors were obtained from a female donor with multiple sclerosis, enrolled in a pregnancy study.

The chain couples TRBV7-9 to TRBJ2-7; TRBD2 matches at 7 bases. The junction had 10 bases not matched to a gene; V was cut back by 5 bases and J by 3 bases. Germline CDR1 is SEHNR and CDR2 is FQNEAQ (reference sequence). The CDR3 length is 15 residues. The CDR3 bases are TGTGCCAGCAGCCCCCCGGGGGGTTTATTCTACGAGCAGTACTTC. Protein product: CASSPPGGLFYEQYF.

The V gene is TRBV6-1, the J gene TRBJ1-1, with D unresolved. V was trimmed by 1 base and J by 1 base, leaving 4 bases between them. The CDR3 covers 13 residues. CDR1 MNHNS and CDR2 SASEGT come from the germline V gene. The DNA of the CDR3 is TGTGCCAGCAGTGAAGGGAGGAACACTGAAGCTTTCTTT. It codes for CASSEGRNTEAFF.

The CDR3 DNA reads as TGTGCCAGCAGTGGAGGGGAGGTAGGGGCGAAGGGCTACACCTTC. The encoded protein is CASSGGEVGAKGYTF. V usage is TRBV6-1 and J usage is TRBJ1-2; a possible D gene is TRBD1 (5 bases). The CDR3 length is 15 residues. Germline lookup yields CDR1 MNHNS and CDR2 SASEGT. With 4 bases removed from V and 8 bases from J, the gap between germline ends came to 20 bases.

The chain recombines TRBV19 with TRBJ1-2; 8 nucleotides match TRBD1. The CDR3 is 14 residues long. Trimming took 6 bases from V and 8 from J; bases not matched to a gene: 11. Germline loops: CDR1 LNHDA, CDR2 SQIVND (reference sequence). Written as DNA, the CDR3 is TGTGCCAGTAGAGATGGACAGGGTGGTAGAGGCTACACCTTC. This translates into CASRDGQGGRGYTF.

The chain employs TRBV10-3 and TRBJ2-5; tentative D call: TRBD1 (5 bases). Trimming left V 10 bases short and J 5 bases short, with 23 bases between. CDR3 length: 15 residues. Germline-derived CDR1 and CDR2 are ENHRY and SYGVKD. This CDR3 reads CATSLKLGAIETQYF. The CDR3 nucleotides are TGTGCCACCTCCTTGAAGCTAGGGGCGATTGAGACCCAGTACTTC.

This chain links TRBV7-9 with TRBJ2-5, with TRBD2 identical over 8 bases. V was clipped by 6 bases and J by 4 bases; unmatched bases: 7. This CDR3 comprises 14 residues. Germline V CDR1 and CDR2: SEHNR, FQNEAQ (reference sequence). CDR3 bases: TGTGCCAGCAGACCCAGCGGGGGAGGAGAGACCCAGTACTTC. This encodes CASRPSGGGETQYF.

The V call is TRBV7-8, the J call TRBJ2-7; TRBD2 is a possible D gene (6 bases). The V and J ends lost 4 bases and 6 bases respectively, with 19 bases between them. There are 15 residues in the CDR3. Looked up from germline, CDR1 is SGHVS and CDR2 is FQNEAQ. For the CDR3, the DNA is TGTGCCAGCAGCTCGCCGGGACTGAATCTCTCCGAGCAGTACTTC. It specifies CASSSPGLNLSEQYF.

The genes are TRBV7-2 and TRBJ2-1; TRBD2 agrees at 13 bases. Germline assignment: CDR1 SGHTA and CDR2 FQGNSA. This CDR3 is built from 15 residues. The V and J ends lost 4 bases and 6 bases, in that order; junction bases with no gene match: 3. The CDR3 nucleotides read TGTGCCAGCAGCTGGGGACTAGCGGGGTCCAATGAGCAGTTCTTC. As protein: CASSWGLAGSNEQFF.

CDR3 protein: CATSRVFGTGVTGELFF. DNA for the CDR3: TGTGCCACCAGCAGAGTATTTGGGACAGGAGTTACCGGGGAGCTGTTTTTT. The chain has TRBV15 and TRBJ2-2, with TRBD1 identical over 8 bases. This CDR3 is built from 17 residues. Germline assignment: CDR1 LNHNV and CDR2 YYDKDF (reference sequence). The V gene end was trimmed by 1 base and the J gene end by 5 bases; junction bases not matched to a gene: 9. Combining the CDR3 with reference TRBV15 and TRBJ2-2 gives the whole variable domain DAMVIQNPRYQVTQFGKPVTLSCSQTLNHNVMYWYQQKSSQAPKLLFHYYDKDFNNEADTPDNFQSRRPNTSFCFLDIRSPGLGDTAMYLCATSRVFGTGVTGELFFGEGSRLTVL.

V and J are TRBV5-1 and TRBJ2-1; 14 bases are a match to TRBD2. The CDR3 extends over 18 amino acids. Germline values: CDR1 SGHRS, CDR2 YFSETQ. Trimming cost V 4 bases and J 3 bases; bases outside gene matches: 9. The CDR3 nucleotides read TGCGCCAGCAGCCCCGGACTAGCGGGAGGAACTTACTACAATGAGCAGTTCTTC. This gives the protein CASSPGLAGGTYYNEQFF.

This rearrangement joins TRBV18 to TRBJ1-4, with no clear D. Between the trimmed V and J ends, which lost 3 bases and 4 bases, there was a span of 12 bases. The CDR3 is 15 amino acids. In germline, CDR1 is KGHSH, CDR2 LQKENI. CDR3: CASSPGRGVNEKLFF. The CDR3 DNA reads TGTGCCAGCTCACCTGGCCGCGGGGTTAATGAAAAACTGTTTTTT.

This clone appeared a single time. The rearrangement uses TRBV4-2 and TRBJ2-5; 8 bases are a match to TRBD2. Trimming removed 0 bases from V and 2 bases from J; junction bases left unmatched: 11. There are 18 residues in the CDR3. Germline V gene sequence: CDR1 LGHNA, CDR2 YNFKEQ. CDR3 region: CASSQDQRAGGRQETQYF. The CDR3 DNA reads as TGTGCCAGCAGCCAAGATCAGAGGGCGGGAGGTCGACAAGAGACCCAGTACTTC.

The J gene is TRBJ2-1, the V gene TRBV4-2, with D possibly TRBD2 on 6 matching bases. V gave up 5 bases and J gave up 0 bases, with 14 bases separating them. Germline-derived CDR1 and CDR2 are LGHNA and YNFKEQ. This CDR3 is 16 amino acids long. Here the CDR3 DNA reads TGTGCCAGCAGCACGCTCGGGGGTCTCTCCTACAATGAGCAGTTCTTC. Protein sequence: CASSTLGGLSYNEQFF.

CDR3 sequence (DNA): TGTGCCAGCAGTCACGTTCAGCTAGCGAAAATCGATGAGCAGTTCTTC. Amino acid sequence: CASSHVQLAKIDEQFF. The rearrangement joins TRBV5-6 to TRBJ2-1; D perhaps matches TRBD2 (6 bases). From germline, CDR1 is SGHDT and CDR2 YYEEEE. The CDR3 is made up of 16 amino acids. Trimming took off 5 bases at V and 8 bases at J, with 23 bases between the two ends.

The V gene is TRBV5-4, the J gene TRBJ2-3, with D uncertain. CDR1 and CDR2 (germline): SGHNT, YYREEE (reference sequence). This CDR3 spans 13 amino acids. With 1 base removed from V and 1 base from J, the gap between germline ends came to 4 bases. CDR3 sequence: CASSLSGTDTQYF. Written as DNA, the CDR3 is TGTGCCAGCAGCTTGTCCGGCACAGATACGCAGTATTTT.

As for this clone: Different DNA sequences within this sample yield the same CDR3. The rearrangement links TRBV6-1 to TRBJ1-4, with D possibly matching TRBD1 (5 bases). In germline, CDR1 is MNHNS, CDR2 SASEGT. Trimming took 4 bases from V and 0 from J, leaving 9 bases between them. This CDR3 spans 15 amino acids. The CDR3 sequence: CASSVTGATNEKLFF. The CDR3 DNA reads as TGTGCCAGCAGTGTCACAGGCGCAACTAATGAAAAACTGTTTTTT.

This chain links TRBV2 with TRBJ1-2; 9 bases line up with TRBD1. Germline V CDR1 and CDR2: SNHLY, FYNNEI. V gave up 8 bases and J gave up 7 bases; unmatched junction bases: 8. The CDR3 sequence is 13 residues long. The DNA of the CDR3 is TGTGCCAGCGCATTTGGACAGGGGCTTGGCTACACCTTC. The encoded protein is CASAFGQGLGYTF.

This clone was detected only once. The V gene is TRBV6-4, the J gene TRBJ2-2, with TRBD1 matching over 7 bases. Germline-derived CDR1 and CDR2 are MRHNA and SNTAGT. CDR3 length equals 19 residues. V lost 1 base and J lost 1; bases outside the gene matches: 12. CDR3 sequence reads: CASSDYGTVLNQNTGELFF. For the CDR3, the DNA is TGTGCCAGCAGTGACTACGGGACAGTGCTTAACCAGAACACCGGGGAGCTGTTTTTT.

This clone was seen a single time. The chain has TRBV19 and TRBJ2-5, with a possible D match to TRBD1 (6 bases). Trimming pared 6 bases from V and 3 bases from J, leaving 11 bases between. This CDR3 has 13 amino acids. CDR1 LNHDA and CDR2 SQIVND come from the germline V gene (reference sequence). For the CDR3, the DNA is TGTGCCAGTAGATCAGGGGTTGAAGAGACCCAGTACTTC. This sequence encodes CASRSGVEETQYF.

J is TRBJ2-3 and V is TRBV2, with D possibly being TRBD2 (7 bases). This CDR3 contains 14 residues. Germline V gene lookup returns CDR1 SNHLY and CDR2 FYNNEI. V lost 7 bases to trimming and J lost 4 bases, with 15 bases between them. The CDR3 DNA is TGTGCCAGCACGACGGGGGGCTTCTCAGATACGCAGTATTTT. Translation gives CASTTGGFSDTQYF.

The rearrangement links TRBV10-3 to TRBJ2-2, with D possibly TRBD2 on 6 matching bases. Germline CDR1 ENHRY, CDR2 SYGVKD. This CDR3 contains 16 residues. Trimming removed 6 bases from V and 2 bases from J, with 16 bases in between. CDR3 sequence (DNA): TGTGCCATCAGCCCCGTTAGCGGAGATAACACCGGGGAGCTGTTTTTT. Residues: CAISPVSGDNTGELFF.